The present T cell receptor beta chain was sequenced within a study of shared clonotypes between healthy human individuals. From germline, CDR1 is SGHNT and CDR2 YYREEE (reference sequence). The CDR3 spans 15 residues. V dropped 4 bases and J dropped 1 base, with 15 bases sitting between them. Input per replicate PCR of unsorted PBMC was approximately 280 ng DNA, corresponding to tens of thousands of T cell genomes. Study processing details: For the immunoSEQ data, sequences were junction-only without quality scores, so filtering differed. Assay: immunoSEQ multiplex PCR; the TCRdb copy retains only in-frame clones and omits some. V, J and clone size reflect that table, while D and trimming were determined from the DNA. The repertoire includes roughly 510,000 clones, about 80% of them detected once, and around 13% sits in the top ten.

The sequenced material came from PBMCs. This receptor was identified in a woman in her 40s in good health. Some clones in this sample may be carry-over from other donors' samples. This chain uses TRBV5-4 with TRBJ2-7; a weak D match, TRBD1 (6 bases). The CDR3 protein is CASSGPRGTSYEQYF. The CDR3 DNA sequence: TGTGCCAGCAGCGGACCGAGGGGGACATCCTACGAGCAGTACTTC.